This T cell receptor beta chain appears in the sequencing data of a study of blood T cell repertoires in COVID-19. CDR3 length: 14 amino acids. Germline V CDR1 and CDR2: MNHEY, SVGEGT. V was pared by 5 bases and J by 4 bases, with 15 bases between. TCRdb's table, derived via immunoSEQ multiplex PCR, lists solely in-frame clones and lacks some. The sample consists of about 61,000 clones, approximately 91% of them appearing once. This clone was found once. This chain links TRBV6-2 or TRBV6-3 with TRBJ2-7; D might be TRBD2 (6 bases). This clonotype was obtained from a woman aged 45-60 years with active or convalescent COVID-19. The sample taken for sequencing was peripheral blood. CDR3 bases: TGTGCCAGCAGTACCGTAGCGGAAGGGTACGAGCAGTACTTC. Protein: CASSTVAEGYEQYF.